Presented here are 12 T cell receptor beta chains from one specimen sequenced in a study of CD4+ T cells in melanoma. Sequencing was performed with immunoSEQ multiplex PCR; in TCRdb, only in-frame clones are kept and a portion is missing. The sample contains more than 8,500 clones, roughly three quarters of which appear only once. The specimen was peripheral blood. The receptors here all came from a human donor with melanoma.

The CDR3 region is CASRTPGQFSGNTIYF. CDR3 in DNA: TGTGCCAGTAGGACTCCGGGACAGTTCTCTGGAAACACCATATATTTT. The chain combines TRBV19 with TRBJ1-3, with 7 bases aligning to TRBD1. CDR1 is LNHDA and CDR2 is SQIVND in the germline V gene (reference sequence). After removal of 6 bases from V and 0 bases from J, the junction contained 8 bases not matched to a gene. The CDR3 has 16 residues.

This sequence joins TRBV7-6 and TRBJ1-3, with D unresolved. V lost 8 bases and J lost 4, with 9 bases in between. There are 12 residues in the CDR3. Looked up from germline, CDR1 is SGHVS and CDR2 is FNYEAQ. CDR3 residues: CASGKGGNTIYF. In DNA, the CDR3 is TGTGCCAGCGGCAAGGGCGGAAACACCATATATTTT. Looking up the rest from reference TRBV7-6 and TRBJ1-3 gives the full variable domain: GAGVSQSPRYKVTKRGQDVALRCDPISGHVSLYWYRQALGQGPEFLTYFNYEAQQDKSGLPNDRFSAERPEGSISTLTIQRTEQRDSAMYRCASGKGGNTIYFGEGSWLTVV.

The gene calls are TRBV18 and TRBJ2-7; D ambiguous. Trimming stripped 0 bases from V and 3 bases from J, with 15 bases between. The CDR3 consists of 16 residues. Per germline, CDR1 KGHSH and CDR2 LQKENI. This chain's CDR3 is CASSPPGSGSLYEQYF. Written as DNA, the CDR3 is TGTGCCAGCTCACCACCCGGTAGTGGCTCCCTCTACGAGCAGTACTTC.

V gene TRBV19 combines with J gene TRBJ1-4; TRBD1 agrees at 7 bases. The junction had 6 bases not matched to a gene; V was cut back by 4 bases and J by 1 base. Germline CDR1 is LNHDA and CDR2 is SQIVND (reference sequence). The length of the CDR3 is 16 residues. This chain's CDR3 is CASSTTGYGTNEKLFF. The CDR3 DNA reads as TGTGCCAGTAGTACGACAGGGTATGGAACTAATGAAAAACTGTTTTTT.

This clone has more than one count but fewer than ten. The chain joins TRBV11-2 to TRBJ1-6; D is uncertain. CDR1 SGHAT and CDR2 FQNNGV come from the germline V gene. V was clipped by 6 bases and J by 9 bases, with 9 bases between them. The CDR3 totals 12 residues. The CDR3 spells CASRKESSPLHF. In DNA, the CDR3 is TGTGCCAGCAGAAAGGAGAGTTCACCCCTCCACTTT.

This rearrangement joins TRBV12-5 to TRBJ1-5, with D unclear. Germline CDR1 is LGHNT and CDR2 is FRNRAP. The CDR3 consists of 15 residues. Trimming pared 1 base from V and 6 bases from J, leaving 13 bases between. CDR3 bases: TGTGCTAGTGGTTTGGGGACTGCGAATACTCAGCCCCAGCATTTT. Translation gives CASGLGTANTQPQHF.

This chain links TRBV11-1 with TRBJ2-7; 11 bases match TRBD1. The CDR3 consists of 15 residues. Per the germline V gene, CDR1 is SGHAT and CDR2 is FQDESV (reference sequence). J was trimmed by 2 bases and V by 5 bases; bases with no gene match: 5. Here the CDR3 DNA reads TGTGCCAGCAGCCCAAGGGACAGGGGGACCTACGAGCAGTACTTC. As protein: CASSPRDRGTYEQYF.

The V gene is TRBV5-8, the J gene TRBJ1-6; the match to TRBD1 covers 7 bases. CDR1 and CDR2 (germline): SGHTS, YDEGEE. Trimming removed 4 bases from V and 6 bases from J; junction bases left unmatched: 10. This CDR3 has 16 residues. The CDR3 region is CASSRPGTALNSPLHF. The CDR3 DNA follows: TGTGCCAGCAGCCGCCCGGGGACAGCCCTTAATTCACCCCTCCACTTT.

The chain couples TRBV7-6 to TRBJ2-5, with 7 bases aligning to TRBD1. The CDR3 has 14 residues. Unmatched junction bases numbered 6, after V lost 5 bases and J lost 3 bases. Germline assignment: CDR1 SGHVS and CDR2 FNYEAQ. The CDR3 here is CASSTGQMKETQYF. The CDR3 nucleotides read TGTGCCAGCAGCACGGGACAGATGAAAGAGACCCAGTACTTC.

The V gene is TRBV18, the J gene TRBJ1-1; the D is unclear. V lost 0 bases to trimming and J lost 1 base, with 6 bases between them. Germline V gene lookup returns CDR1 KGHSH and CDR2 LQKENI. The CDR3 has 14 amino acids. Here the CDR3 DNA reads TGTGCCAGCTCACCACCGAGGGCGAACACTGAAGCTTTCTTT. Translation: CASSPPRANTEAFF. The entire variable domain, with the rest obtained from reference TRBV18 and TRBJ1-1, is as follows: NAGVMQNPRHLVRRRGQEARLRCSPMKGHSHVYWYRQLPEEGLKFMVYLQKENIIDESGMPKERFSAEFPKEGPSILRIQQVVRGDSAAYFCASSPPRANTEAFFGQGTRLTVV.

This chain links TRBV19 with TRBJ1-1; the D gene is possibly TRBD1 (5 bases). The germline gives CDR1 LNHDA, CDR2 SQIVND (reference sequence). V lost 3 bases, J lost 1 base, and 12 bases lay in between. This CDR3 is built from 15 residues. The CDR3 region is CASSIIRAGNTEAFF. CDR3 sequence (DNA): TGTGCCAGTAGTATTATCAGGGCCGGGAACACTGAAGCTTTCTTT.

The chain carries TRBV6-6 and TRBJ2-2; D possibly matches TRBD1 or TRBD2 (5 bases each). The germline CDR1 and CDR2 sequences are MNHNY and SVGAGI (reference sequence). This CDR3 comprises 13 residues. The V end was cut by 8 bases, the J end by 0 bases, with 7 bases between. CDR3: CASGTANTGELFF. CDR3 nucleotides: TGTGCCAGCGGGACGGCGAACACCGGGGAGCTGTTTTTT.